This T cell receptor (beta chain) was profiled in a study of blood T cell repertoires in COVID-19. Overall study context: Samples taken during acute and convalescent COVID-19 were collected in the United States, Italy and Spain. From T cells, B-cell-depleted T cells, or PBMCs came the material, which was cDNA or gDNA.

The sample holds one count of this clone. Looked up from germline, CDR1 is GTSNPN and CDR2 is SVGIG (reference sequence). This CDR3 spans 14 amino acids. Germline trimming cut 2 bases from V and 5 bases from J; bases unmatched to any gene: 5. TCRdb's table, derived via immunoSEQ multiplex PCR, lists solely in-frame clones and lacks some. The table includes roughly 340,000 clones, 75% to 90% detected once. This TCR was recovered from a woman aged 50 to 65 with COVID-19, enrolled during active disease. Source material: peripheral blood. The chain combines TRBV30 with TRBJ1-4; the match to TRBD1 covers 7 bases. In nucleotides, the CDR3 is TGTGCCTGGAGTCAGGGGGGCTCCAATGAAAAACTGTTTTTT. Its translation: CAWSQGGSNEKLFF.